This T cell receptor (beta chain) was profiled in a study of T cell responses to AZD1222 COVID-19 vaccine. Generated by immunoSEQ multiplex PCR, the TCRdb table keeps only in-frame clones and is missing some. The sample yields around 87,000 clones, approximately 90% seen once. CDR1 and CDR2 (germline): MRHNA, SNTAGT. There are 13 residues in the CDR3. V lost 2 bases and J 8 bases, leaving 9 bases between the germline ends. V and J are TRBV6-4 and TRBJ2-2; D gene unclear. Sequencing was performed on peripheral blood, taken on day 0 of AZD1222 vaccination. The TCR was taken from an adult in good health. The DNA for the CDR3 is TGTGCCAGCAGTGACCCGGACGTGGGGGAGCTGTTTTTT. This translates into CASSDPDVGELFF.